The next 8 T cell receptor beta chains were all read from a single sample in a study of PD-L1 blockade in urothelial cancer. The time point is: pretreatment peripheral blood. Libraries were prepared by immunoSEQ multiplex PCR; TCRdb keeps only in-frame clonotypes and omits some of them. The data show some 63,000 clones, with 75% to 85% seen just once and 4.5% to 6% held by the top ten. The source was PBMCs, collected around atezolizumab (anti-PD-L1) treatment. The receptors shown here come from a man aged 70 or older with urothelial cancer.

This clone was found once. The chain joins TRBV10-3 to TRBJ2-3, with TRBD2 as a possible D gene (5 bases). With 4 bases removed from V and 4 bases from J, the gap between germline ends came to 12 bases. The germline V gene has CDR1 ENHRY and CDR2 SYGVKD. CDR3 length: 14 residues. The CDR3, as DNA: TGTGCCATCAGTGGGGCTAGCTACGCAGATACGCAGTATTTT. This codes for CAISGASYADTQYF.

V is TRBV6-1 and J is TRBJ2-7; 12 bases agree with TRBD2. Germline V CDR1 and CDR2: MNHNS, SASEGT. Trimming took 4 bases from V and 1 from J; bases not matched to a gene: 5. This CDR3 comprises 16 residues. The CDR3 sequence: CASSALAGGGSYEQYF. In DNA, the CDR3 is TGTGCCAGCAGTGCCCTAGCGGGAGGGGGTTCCTACGAGCAGTACTTC.

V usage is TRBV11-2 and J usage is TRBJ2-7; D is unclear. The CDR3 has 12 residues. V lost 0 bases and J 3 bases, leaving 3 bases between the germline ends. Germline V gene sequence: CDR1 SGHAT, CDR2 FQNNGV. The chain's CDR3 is CASSLDFYEQYF. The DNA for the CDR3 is TGTGCCAGCAGCTTAGACTTCTACGAGCAGTACTTC.

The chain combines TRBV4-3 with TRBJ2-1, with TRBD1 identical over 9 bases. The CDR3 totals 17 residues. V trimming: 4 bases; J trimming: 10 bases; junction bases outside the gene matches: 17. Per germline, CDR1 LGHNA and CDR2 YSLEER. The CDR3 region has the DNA TGCGCCAGCAGCCTAACGACAGGGGGGCTGGCGGGCCGCGAGCAGTTCTTC. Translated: CASSLTTGGLAGREQFF.

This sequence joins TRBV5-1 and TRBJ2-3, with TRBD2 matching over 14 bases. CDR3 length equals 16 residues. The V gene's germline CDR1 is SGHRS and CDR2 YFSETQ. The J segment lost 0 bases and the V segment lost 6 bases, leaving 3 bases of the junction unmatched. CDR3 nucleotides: TGCGCCAGCACCGGGACTAGCGGGGGAAGCACAGATACGCAGTATTTT. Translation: CASTGTSGGSTDTQYF. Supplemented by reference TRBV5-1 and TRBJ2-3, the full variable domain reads KAGVTQTPRYLIKTRGQQVTLSCSPISGHRSVSWYQQTPGQGLQFLFEYFSETQRNKGNFPGRFSGRQFSNSRSEMNVSTLELGDSALYLCASTGTSGGSTDTQYFGPGTRLTVL.

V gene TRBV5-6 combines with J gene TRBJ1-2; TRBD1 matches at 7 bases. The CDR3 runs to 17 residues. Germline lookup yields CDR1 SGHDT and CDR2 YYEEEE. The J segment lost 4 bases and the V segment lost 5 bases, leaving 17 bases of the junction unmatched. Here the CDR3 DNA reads TGTGCCAGCAGTCAAGGACAGGCCCAAGGACTGGGCTATGGCTACACCTTC. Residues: CASSQGQAQGLGYGYTF.

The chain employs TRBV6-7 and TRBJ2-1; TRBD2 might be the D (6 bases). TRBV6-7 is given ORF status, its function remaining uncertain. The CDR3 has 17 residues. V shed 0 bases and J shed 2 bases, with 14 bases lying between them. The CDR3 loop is CASSYSNCGITYNEQFF. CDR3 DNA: TGTGCCAGCAGTTACTCGAACTGCGGGATAACCTACAATGAGCAGTTCTTC.

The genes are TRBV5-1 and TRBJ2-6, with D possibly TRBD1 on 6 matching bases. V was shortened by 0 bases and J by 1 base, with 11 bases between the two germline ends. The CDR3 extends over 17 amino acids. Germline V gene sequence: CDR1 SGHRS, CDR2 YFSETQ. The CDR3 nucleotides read TGCGCCAGCAGCTTGGCCGTAGGGGGATCTGGGGCCAACGTCCTGACTTTC. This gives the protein CASSLAVGGSGANVLTF. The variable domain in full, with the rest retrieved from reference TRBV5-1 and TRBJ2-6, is KAGVTQTPRYLIKTRGQQVTLSCSPISGHRSVSWYQQTPGQGLQFLFEYFSETQRNKGNFPGRFSGRQFSNSRSEMNVSTLELGDSALYLCASSLAVGGSGANVLTFGAGSRLTVL.